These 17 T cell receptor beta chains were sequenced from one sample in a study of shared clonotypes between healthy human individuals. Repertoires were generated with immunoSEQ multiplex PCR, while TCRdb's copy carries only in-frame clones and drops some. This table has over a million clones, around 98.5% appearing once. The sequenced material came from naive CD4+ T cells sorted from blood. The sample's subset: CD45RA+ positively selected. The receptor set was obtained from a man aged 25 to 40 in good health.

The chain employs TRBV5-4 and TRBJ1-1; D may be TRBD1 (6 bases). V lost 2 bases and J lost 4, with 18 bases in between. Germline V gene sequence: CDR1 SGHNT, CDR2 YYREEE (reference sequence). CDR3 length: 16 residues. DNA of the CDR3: TGTGCCAGCAGCTTAGATGATGGGGGCTTTGCCACTGAAGCTTTCTTT. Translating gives CASSLDDGGFATEAFF.

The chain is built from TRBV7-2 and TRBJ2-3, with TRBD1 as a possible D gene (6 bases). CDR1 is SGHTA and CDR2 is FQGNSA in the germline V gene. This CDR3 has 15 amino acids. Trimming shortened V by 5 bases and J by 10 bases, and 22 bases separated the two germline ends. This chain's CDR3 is CASSPRWDMVMAQYF. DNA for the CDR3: TGTGCCAGCAGCCCCCGGTGGGACATGGTTATGGCGCAGTATTTT.

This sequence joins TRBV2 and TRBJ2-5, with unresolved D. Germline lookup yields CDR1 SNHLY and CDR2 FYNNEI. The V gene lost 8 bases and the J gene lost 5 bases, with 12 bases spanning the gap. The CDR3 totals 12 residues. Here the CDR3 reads CASRWGGETQYF. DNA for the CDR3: TGTGCCAGCCGGTGGGGTGGGGAGACCCAGTACTTC.

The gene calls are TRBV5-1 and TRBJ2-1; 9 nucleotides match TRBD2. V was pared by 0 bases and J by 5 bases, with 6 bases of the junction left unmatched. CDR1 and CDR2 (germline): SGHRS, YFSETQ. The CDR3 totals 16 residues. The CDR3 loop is CASSLAGTSRHNEQFF. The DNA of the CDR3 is TGCGCCAGCAGCTTGGCCGGGACTAGCAGGCACAATGAGCAGTTCTTC.

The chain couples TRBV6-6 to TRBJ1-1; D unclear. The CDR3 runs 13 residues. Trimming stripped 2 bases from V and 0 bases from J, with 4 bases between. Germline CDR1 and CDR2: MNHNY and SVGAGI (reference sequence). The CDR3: CASSYPLNTEAFF. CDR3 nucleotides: TGTGCCAGCAGTTACCCCTTGAACACTGAAGCTTTCTTT.

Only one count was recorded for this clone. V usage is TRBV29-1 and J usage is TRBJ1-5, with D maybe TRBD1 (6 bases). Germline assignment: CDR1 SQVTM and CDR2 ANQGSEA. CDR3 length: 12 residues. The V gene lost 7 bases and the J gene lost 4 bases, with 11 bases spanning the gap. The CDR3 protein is CSAGQLNQPQHF. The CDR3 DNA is TGCAGCGCAGGACAGTTAAATCAGCCCCAGCATTTT.

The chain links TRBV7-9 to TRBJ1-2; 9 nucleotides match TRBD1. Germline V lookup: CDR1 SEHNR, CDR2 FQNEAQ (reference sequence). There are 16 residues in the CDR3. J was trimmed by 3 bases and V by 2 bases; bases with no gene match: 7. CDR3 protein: CASSLSGTGSDYGYTF. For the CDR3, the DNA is TGTGCCAGCAGCTTATCCGGGACAGGGTCTGACTATGGCTACACCTTC.

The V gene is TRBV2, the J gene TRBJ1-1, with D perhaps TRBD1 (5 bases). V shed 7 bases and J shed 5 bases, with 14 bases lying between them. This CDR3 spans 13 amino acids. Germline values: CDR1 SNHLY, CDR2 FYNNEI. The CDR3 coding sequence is TGTGCCAGCATTCCCAGGGCGGGGACTGAAGCTTTCTTT. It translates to CASIPRAGTEAFF.

The CDR3 bases are TGTGCCAGCAGCTCCGGAGACAGAACGAACACTGAAGCTTTCTTT. Protein: CASSSGDRTNTEAFF. V usage is TRBV9 and J usage is TRBJ1-1; perhaps TRBD1 as D (5 bases). V lost 4 bases to trimming and J lost 1 base, with 14 bases between them. The CDR3 has 15 residues. The germline gives CDR1 SGDLS, CDR2 YYNGEE. The whole variable domain, remainder taken from reference TRBV9 and TRBJ1-1, is DSGVTQTPKHLITATGQRVTLRCSPRSGDLSVYWYQQSLDQGLQFLIQYYNGEERAKGNILERFSAQQFPDLHSELNLSSLELGDSALYFCASSSGDRTNTEAFFGQGTRLTVV.

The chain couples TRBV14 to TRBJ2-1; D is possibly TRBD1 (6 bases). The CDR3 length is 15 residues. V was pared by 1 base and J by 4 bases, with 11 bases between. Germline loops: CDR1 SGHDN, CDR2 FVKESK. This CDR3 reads CASSQVKGVYNEQFF. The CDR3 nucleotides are TGTGCCAGCAGCCAAGTAAAGGGGGTTTACAATGAGCAGTTCTTC.

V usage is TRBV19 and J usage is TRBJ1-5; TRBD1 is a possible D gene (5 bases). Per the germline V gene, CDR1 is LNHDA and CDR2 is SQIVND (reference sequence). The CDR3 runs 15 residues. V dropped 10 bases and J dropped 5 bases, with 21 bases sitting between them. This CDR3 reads CATNVRDDRHQPQHF. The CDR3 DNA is TGTGCCACCAACGTTCGGGACGACCGCCATCAGCCCCAGCATTTT.

The DNA of the CDR3 is TGTGCCAGCAGAAACAATCTGCTAGGGGATTCCTACGAGCAGTACTTC. This encodes CASRNNLLGDSYEQYF. V usage is TRBV28 and J usage is TRBJ2-7, with D perhaps matching TRBD1 (5 bases). Germline-derived CDR1 and CDR2 are MDHEN and SYDVKM. The CDR3 covers 16 residues. V gave up 6 bases and J gave up 1 base, with 19 bases separating them.

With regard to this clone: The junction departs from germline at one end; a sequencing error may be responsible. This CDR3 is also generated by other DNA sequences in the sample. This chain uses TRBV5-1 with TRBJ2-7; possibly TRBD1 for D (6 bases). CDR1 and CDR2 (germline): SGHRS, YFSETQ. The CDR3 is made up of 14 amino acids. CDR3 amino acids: CASSLGQPSYEQYF. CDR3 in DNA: TGCGCCAGCAGTTTGGGACAACCCTCCTACGAGCAGTACTTC.

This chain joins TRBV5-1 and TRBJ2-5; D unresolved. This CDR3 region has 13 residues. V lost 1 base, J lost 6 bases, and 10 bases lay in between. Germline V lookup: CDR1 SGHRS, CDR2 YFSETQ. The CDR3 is CASSLIGRQTQYF. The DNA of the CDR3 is TGCGCCAGCAGCTTGATCGGAAGACAGACCCAGTACTTC. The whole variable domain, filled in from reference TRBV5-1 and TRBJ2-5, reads KAGVTQTPRYLIKTRGQQVTLSCSPISGHRSVSWYQQTPGQGLQFLFEYFSETQRNKGNFPGRFSGRQFSNSRSEMNVSTLELGDSALYLCASSLIGRQTQYFGPGTRLLVL.

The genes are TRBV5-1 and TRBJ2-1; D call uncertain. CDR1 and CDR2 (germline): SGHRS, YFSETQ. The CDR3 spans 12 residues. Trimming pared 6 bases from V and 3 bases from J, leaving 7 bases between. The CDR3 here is CASKTIYNEQFF. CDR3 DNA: TGCGCCAGCAAAACTATCTACAATGAGCAGTTCTTC. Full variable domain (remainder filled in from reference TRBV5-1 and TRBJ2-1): KAGVTQTPRYLIKTRGQQVTLSCSPISGHRSVSWYQQTPGQGLQFLFEYFSETQRNKGNFPGRFSGRQFSNSRSEMNVSTLELGDSALYLCASKTIYNEQFFGPGTRLTVL.

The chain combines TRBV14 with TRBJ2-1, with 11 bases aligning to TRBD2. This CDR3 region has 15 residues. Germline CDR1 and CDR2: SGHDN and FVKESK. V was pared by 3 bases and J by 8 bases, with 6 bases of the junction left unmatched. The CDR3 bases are TGTGCCAGCAGCCATAGCGGGAGGGCCATGGATGAGCAGTTCTTC. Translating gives CASSHSGRAMDEQFF.

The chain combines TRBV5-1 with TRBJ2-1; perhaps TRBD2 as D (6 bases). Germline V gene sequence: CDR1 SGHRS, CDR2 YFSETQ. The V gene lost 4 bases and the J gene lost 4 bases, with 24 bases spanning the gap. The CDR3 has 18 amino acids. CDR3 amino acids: CASSAELARTARYNEQFF. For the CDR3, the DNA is TGCGCCAGCAGCGCCGAACTAGCTCGTACGGCCAGATACAATGAGCAGTTCTTC.